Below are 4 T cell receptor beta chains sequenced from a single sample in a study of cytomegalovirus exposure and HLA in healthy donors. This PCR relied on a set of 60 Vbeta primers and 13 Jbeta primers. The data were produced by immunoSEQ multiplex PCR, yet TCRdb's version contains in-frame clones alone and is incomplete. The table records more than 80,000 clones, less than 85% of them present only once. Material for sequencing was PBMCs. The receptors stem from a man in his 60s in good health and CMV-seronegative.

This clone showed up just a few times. This chain's CDR3 is CASSDRSLNQETQYF. Here the CDR3 DNA reads TGTGCCAGCAGCGACAGGTCTTTAAACCAAGAGACCCAGTACTTC. The chain links TRBV5-4 to TRBJ2-5; a weak D match, TRBD1 (6 bases). Looked up from germline, CDR1 is SGHNT and CDR2 is YYREEE (reference sequence). Trimming took 4 bases from V and 0 from J, leaving 13 bases between them. This CDR3 is 15 amino acids long. The whole variable domain, remainder taken from reference TRBV5-4 and TRBJ2-5, is ETGVTQSPTHLIKTRGQQVTLRCSSQSGHNTVSWYQQALGQGPQFIFQYYREEENGRGNFPPRFSGLQFPNYSSELNVNALELDDSALYLCASSDRSLNQETQYFGPGTRLLVL.

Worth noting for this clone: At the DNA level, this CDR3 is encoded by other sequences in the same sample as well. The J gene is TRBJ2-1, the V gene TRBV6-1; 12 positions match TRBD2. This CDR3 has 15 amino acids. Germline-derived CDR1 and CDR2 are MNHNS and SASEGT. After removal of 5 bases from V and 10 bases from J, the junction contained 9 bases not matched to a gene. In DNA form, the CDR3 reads TGTGCCAGCAGTCCGGGACTAGCGGGCCTTGGGGAGCAGTTCTTC. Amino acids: CASSPGLAGLGEQFF.

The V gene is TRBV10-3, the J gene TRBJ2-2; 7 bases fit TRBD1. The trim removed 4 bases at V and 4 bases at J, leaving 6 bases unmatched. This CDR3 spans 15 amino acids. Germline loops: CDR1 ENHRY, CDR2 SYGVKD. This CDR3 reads CAISVGTAFTGELFF. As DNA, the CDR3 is TGTGCCATCAGTGTCGGGACAGCTTTCACCGGGGAGCTGTTTTTT.

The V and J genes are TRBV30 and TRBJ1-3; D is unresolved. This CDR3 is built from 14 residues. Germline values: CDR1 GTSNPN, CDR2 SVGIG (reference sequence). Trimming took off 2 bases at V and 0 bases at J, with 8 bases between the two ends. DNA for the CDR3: TGTGCCTGGAGTCCCCGGAGCTCTGGAAACACCATATATTTT. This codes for CAWSPRSSGNTIYF.